The clone carrying this TCR beta chain was counted ten times or more. CDR3 length: 13 residues. Between the trimmed V and J ends, which lost 5 bases and 7 bases, there was a span of 9 bases. Germline loops: CDR1 MNHNS, CDR2 SASEGT. The sample belongs to a study of T cells in Graves' hyperthyroidism and ophthalmopathy. Regions amplified from RNA transcripts were the TCR beta CDR3 regions. Initially, a first-round RT-PCR of the TCR CDR3 employed the HTBI primer set. One entry per CDR3 protein, called by TCRdb with MiXCR from the multiplex PCR reads. This table has about 52,000 distinct CDR3 sequences, approximately 48% appearing once. Ophthalmopathy patients had moderate-to-severe active disease, CAS ≥3, NOSPECS ≥4, and disease duration under 3 months. On the basis of clinical symptoms, serum thyroxine and TRAb, thyroid ultrasound and orbital computed tomography, diagnoses were made.

This receptor was taken from a woman in her 50s with Graves' ophthalmopathy. The rearrangement links TRBV6-1 to TRBJ1-6; D possibly corresponds to TRBD1 (5 bases). The sample consisted of blood. This CDR3 is CASSTRENSPLHF. Written as DNA, the CDR3 is TGTGCCAGCAGTACCAGGGAAAATTCACCCCTCCACTTT.